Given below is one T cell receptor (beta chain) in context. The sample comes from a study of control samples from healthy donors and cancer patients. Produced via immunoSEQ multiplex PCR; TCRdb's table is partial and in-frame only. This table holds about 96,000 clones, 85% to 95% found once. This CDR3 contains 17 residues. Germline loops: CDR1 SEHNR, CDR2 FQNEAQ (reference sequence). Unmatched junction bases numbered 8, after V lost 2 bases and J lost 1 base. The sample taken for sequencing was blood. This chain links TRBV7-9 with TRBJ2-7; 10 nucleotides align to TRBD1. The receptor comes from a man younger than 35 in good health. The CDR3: CASSLIRGQGVSYEQYF. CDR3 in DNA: TGTGCCAGCAGCTTAATCCGCGGACAGGGGGTTTCCTACGAGCAGTACTTC.